A single sample is the source of the 18 T cell receptor beta chains below, sequenced in a study of beta chain features in type 1 diabetes. These receptors have no identified antigens. General observations from the study: All four CD4+ subsets of Type 1 diabetes patients contained TCRB CDR3s that were moderately but significantly shorter.

Sequencing targeted expressed TCRB transcripts, as all isolated RNA had been reverse transcribed. Profiled with immunoSEQ multiplex PCR; TCRdb holds only in-frame clones, not every one. Of hundreds of thousands of clones listed, over 12% were seen once; the top ten hold 0.03% to 0.045%. Material for sequencing was naive CD4+ T cells from blood. These receptor sequences come from a man aged 18 to 29 with type 1 diabetes.

The chain recombines TRBV30 with TRBJ2-1; 8 positions match TRBD1. The germline V gene encodes CDR1 GTSNPN and CDR2 SVGIG (reference sequence). Unmatched junction bases numbered 3, after V lost 4 bases and J lost 10 bases. The CDR3 contains 11 residues. This CDR3 is CAWTGTGEQFF. The CDR3 DNA reads TGTGCCTGGACCGGGACAGGAGAGCAGTTCTTC. Combining the CDR3 with reference TRBV30 and TRBJ2-1 gives the whole variable domain SQTIHQWPATLVQPVGSPLSLECTVEGTSNPNLYWYRQAAGRGLQLLFYSVGIGQISSEVPQNLSASRPQDRQFILSSKKLLLSDSGFYLCAWTGTGEQFFGPGTRLTVL.

This clone was seen a few times. The rearrangement uses TRBV6-1 and TRBJ2-7, with D uncertain. Germline values: CDR1 MNHNS, CDR2 SASEGT. The CDR3 sequence is 12 residues long. Trimming took 2 bases from V and 3 from J, leaving 5 bases between them. This chain's CDR3 is CASSERNYEQYF. The CDR3 nucleotides are TGTGCCAGCAGTGAACGGAACTACGAGCAGTACTTC.

In its sample, this clone was seen a few times. The rearrangement uses TRBV18 and TRBJ2-7; TRBD1 is a possible D gene (6 bases). CDR1 and CDR2 (germline): KGHSH, LQKENI. Trimming took 3 bases from V and 2 from J, leaving 14 bases between them. The CDR3 has 15 amino acids. The CDR3 protein is CASSPPGRGTYEQYF. The CDR3 nucleotides are TGTGCCAGCTCACCTCCCGGAAGGGGGACCTACGAGCAGTACTTC.

A few counts support this clone. This chain links TRBV30 with TRBJ1-5; maybe TRBD1 (5 bases). V lost 0 bases, J lost 3 bases, and 9 bases lay in between. The CDR3 consists of 14 residues. From germline, CDR1 is GTSNPN and CDR2 SVGIG (reference sequence). CDR3 in amino acids: CAWSVQANNQPQHF. The CDR3 coding sequence is TGTGCCTGGAGTGTACAGGCAAACAATCAGCCCCAGCATTTT.

The CDR3 nucleotides read TGTGCCAGCAGCTTAGGGGGGACTAGCTACGAGCAGTACTTC. This translates into CASSLGGTSYEQYF. The V call is TRBV13, the J call TRBJ2-7; 8 bases line up with TRBD2. With 0 bases clipped from V and 3 bases from J, the junction kept 1 base outside the gene matches. From germline, CDR1 is PRHDT and CDR2 FYEKMQ (reference sequence). The CDR3 consists of 14 residues.

This clone appeared a few times. The V call is TRBV25-1, the J call TRBJ2-1; 9 bases align to TRBD1. The CDR3 totals 17 residues. V lost 4 bases and J lost 7; bases outside the gene matches: 14. The germline CDR1 and CDR2 sequences are MGHDK and SYGVNS. The CDR3 spells CASSAALPGQGWNEQFF. CDR3 sequence (DNA): TGTGCCAGCAGTGCCGCTTTACCGGGACAGGGATGGAATGAGCAGTTCTTC.

This clone has just a few counts. The J gene is TRBJ2-3, the V gene TRBV29-1; 11 nucleotides agree with TRBD2. Per the germline V gene, CDR1 is SQVTM and CDR2 is ANQGSEA. V shed 4 bases, J shed 8 bases, and the junction held 14 bases outside the gene matches. This CDR3 comprises 16 residues. The CDR3 is CSVGGTSGMLSGTQYF. For the CDR3, the DNA is TGCAGCGTTGGGGGGACTAGCGGAATGTTATCGGGTACGCAGTATTTT.

This chain uses TRBV2 with TRBJ2-2, with D hard to call. Germline CDR1 and CDR2: SNHLY and FYNNEI. Trimming stripped 6 bases from V and 4 bases from J, with 15 bases between. The CDR3 is 15 amino acids. CDR3 in amino acids: CASSEVWSFTGELFF. In nucleotides, the CDR3 is TGTGCCAGCAGCGAGGTTTGGTCCTTCACCGGGGAGCTGTTTTTT.

This clone was observed a single time. The J gene is TRBJ2-1, the V gene TRBV6-5; D may correspond to TRBD1 or TRBD2 (6 bases each). The length of the CDR3 is 15 residues. V dropped 4 bases and J dropped 10 bases, with 20 bases sitting between them. CDR1 and CDR2 (germline): MNHEY, SVGAGI. This chain's CDR3 is CASSSQGTGAREQFF. CDR3 bases: TGTGCCAGCAGTTCCCAAGGGACGGGGGCAAGGGAGCAGTTCTTC.

The chain recombines TRBV5-1 with TRBJ2-7; possibly TRBD2 for D (6 bases). Trimming took off 0 bases at V and 5 bases at J, with 15 bases between the two ends. Germline V gene sequence: CDR1 SGHRS, CDR2 YFSETQ. The CDR3 contains 15 residues. CDR3 bases: TGCGCCAGCAGCTTGGCCCGGGGACTTTTAAACGAGCAGTACTTC. Its protein product is CASSLARGLLNEQYF.

In its sample, this clone was seen a few times. The rearrangement joins TRBV14 to TRBJ2-5; D is unresolved. V lost 4 bases and J lost 0, with 9 bases in between. The germline gives CDR1 SGHDN, CDR2 FVKESK. The CDR3 consists of 14 residues. Here the CDR3 DNA reads TGTGCCAGCAGCCGTCTCCTCTACCAAGAGACCCAGTACTTC. Residues: CASSRLLYQETQYF. Full variable domain (missing parts from reference TRBV14 and TRBJ2-5): EAGVTQFPSHSVIEKGQTVTLRCDPISGHDNLYWYRRVMGKEIKFLLHFVKESKQDESGMPNNRFLAERTGGTYSTLKVQPAELEDSGVYFCASSRLLYQETQYFGPGTRLLVL.

This rearrangement joins TRBV29-1 to TRBJ2-1; weak D call: TRBD1 (6 bases). Trimming took 3 bases from V and 4 from J, leaving 16 bases between them. CDR1 SQVTM and CDR2 ANQGSEA come from the germline V gene. The CDR3 is 15 residues long. The CDR3 nucleotides are TGCAGCGTTGATTTCAGGGGCCTACAGTACAATGAGCAGTTCTTC. Its translation: CSVDFRGLQYNEQFF.

This clone was observed a handful of times. This chain connects TRBV30 to TRBJ2-1, with D uncertain. The CDR3 runs to 11 residues. Per the germline V gene, CDR1 is GTSNPN and CDR2 is SVGIG (reference sequence). Trimming took 5 bases from V and 7 from J, leaving 9 bases between them. CDR3: CAWEIRNEQFF. In DNA, the CDR3 is TGTGCCTGGGAGATACGGAATGAGCAGTTCTTC.

V and J are TRBV7-6 and TRBJ2-5; 10 nucleotides match TRBD1. CDR3 length: 15 amino acids. After removal of 6 bases from V and 2 bases from J, the junction contained 6 bases not matched to a gene. From germline, CDR1 is SGHVS and CDR2 FNYEAQ. CDR3 coding DNA: TGTGCCAGCAGATTCGGGACAGGGGCTCAAGAGACCCAGTACTTC. Translation gives CASRFGTGAQETQYF.

This chain connects TRBV18 to TRBJ2-7, with 8 bases fitting TRBD1. This CDR3 region has 14 residues. V was pared by 3 bases and J by 7 bases, with 8 bases of the junction left unmatched. CDR1 is KGHSH, CDR2 LQKENI, per germline. The CDR3 coding sequence is TGTGCCAGCTCACCCCCGGGACAGGTCGGGGAGCAGTACTTC. It encodes CASSPPGQVGEQYF. Combining the CDR3 with reference TRBV18 and TRBJ2-7 gives the whole variable domain NAGVMQNPRHLVRRRGQEARLRCSPMKGHSHVYWYRQLPEEGLKFMVYLQKENIIDESGMPKERFSAEFPKEGPSILRIQQVVRGDSAAYFCASSPPGQVGEQYFGPGTRLTVT.

The gene calls are TRBV9 and TRBJ2-2, with 10 bases fitting TRBD2. V was clipped by 3 bases and J by 3 bases; unmatched bases: 8. Germline values: CDR1 SGDLS, CDR2 YYNGEE. The CDR3 length is 17 residues. DNA for the CDR3: TGTGCCAGCAGCGAGAGGACTAGCGGCGTGGACACCGGGGAGCTGTTTTTT. It encodes CASSERTSGVDTGELFF. The variable domain in full, completed from reference TRBV9 and TRBJ2-2, reads DSGVTQTPKHLITATGQRVTLRCSPRSGDLSVYWYQQSLDQGLQFLIQYYNGEERAKGNILERFSAQQFPDLHSELNLSSLELGDSALYFCASSERTSGVDTGELFFGEGSRLTVL.

DNA for the CDR3: TGTGCCAGCAGCGTAGGAGCTAGCTTGAACACCGGGGAGCTGTTTTTT. Amino acids: CASSVGASLNTGELFF. The chain carries TRBV9 and TRBJ2-2, with D possibly matching TRBD2 (5 bases). Germline lookup yields CDR1 SGDLS and CDR2 YYNGEE. V shed 0 bases and J shed 1 base, with 10 bases lying between them. The CDR3 runs to 16 residues.

This clone turned up a few times. The V call is TRBV5-4, the J call TRBJ2-7; D may be TRBD1 (6 bases). CDR3 size: 15 residues. Germline V lookup: CDR1 SGHNT, CDR2 YYREEE (reference sequence). The V gene lost 4 bases and the J gene lost 0 bases, with 14 bases spanning the gap. The CDR3 DNA is TGTGCCAGCAGCCCAGCGACAGGCCGCTCCTACGAGCAGTACTTC. Protein product: CASSPATGRSYEQYF.